Listed below are T cell receptor beta chains from one sample, sequenced in a study of human versus mouse CDR3 diversity and MHC coevolution. TCRdb's table, derived via immunoSEQ multiplex PCR, lists solely in-frame clones and lacks some. Of about 77,000 clones listed, just under 95% are singletons. Sequencing was performed on naive CD4+ T cells from blood. Every receptor here comes from a person aged 30-70 years in good health. Both conserved end residues are part of each CDR3. The D gene is left open where the match is weak. Size is stated for part of the rows, as once, few or many counts, or as a class when the clone is expanded.

>NA|TRBJ1-5|TRBD1|TRBV7-2
TGTGCCAGCAGCTTTGTGACAGGGGGCAATCAGCCCCAGCATTTT
CASSFVTGGNQPQHF
>NA|TRBJ2-1|TRBD2|TRBV25-1
TGTGCCAGCCTAAGCGGACTAGCGGGATACAATGAGCAGTTCTTC
CASLSGLAGYNEQFF
>NA|TRBJ2-1|TRBD2|TRBV18
TGTGCCAGCTCGCCTATTACTAGCGGGGGTTACAATGAGCAGTTCTTC
CASSPITSGGYNEQFF
>NA|TRBJ2-2|TRBD2|TRBV6-1
TGTGCCAGCAAGGCGGGGGCGAACACCGGGGAGCTGTTTTTT
CASKAGANTGELFF
>NA|TRBJ1-2|TRBD1|TRBV29-1
TGCAGCGTAGGGGACAGCACCTATGGCTACACCTTC
CSVGDSTYGYTF
>once|TRBJ1-6|TRBD1|TRBV30
TGTGCCTGGTGCGTTCCGGACAGGGTTAATTCACCCCTCCACTTT
CAWCVPDRVNSPLHF
>NA|TRBJ2-7|TRBD2|TRBV19
TGTGCCAGTAGTATAGTAGGAGCGGGGGCCTACGAGCAGTACTTC
CASSIVGAGAYEQYF
>once|TRBJ2-7|NA|TRBV6-4
TGTGCCAGCAGGAAGGGAGCCTCTAGTTTCACCTACGAGCAGTACTTC
CASRKGASSFTYEQYF
>NA|TRBJ2-1|TRBD2|TRBV4-2
TGTGCCAGCAGCCTTGTAGCGGGGAGAAAGGACAATGAGCAGTTCTTC
CASSLVAGRKDNEQFF
>NA|TRBJ1-2|NA|TRBV28
TGTGCCAGCAGTATAAACCGGGGGATCTATGGCTACACCTTC
CASSINRGIYGYTF
>once|TRBJ2-4|NA|TRBV5-1
TGCGCCAGCAGCTTGGGCAGTTGGGGGGAAAACATTCAGTACTTC
CASSLGSWGENIQYF
>NA|TRBJ1-1|TRBD1|TRBV5-6
TGTGCCAGCAGCTTAAGCCTGGGACAGAGTGGACTCGGAGCTTTCTTT
CASSLSLGQSGLGAFF
>NA|TRBJ2-1|TRBD1|TRBV19
TGTGCCAGTAATCACAGGGGCAGGGGGTACAATGAGCAGTTCTTC
CASNHRGRGYNEQFF
>NA|TRBJ2-5|NA|TRBV5-4
TGTGCCAGCAGCTTGAGAATGGCCCGAGAGACCCAGTACTTC
CASSLRMARETQYF
>NA|TRBJ1-2|TRBD1|TRBV6-5
TGTGCCAGCAGTTATGGGACAGCTAACTATGGCTACACCTTC
CASSYGTANYGYTF
>once|TRBJ1-5|TRBD1|TRBV2
TGTGCCAGCAGTGAACAGGGGGGACTCAATCAGCCCCAGCATTTT
CASSEQGGLNQPQHF
>NA|TRBJ2-3|TRBD1|TRBV7-8
TGTGCCAGCAGCTTACGGCAGGGGGCAGCAGATACGCAGTATTTT
CASSLRQGAADTQYF